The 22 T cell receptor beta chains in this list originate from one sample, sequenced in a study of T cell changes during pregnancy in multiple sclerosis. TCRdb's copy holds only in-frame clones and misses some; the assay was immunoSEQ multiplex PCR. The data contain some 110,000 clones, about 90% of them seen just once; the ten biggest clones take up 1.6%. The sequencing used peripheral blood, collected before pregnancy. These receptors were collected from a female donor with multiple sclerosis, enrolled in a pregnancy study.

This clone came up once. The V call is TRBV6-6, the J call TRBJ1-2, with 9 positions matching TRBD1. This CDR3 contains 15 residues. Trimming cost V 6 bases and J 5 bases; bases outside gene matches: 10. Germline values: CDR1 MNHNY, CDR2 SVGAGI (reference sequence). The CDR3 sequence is CASRSPGTGWYGYTF. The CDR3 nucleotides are TGTGCCAGCAGAAGTCCCGGGACAGGGTGGTATGGCTACACCTTC.

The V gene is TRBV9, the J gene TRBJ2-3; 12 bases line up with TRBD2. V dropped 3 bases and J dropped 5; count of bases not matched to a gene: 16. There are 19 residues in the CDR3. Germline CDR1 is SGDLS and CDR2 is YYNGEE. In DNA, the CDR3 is TGTGCCAGCAGCGCTCCCGGGCCTAGCGGGGGGGCTTTCGAAGATACGCAGTATTTT. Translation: CASSAPGPSGGAFEDTQYF.

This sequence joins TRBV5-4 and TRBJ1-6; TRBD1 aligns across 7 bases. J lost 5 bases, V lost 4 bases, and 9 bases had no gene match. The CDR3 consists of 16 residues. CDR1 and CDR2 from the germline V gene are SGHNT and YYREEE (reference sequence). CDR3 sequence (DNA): TGTGCCAGCAGCCCGGAACCGGGACAGAATAATTCACCCCTCCACTTT. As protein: CASSPEPGQNNSPLHF.

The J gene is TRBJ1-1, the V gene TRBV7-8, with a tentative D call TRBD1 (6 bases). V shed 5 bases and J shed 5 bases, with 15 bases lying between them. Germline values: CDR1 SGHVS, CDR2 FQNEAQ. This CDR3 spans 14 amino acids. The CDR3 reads CASSHEGVRTEAFF. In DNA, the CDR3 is TGTGCCAGCAGCCACGAGGGGGTACGAACTGAAGCTTTCTTT.

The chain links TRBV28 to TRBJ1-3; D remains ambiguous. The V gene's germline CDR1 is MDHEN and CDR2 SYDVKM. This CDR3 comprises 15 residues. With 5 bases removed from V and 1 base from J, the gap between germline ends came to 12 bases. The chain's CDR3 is CASSQPRESGNTIYF. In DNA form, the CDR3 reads TGTGCCAGCAGTCAGCCTCGGGAGTCTGGAAACACCATATATTTT.

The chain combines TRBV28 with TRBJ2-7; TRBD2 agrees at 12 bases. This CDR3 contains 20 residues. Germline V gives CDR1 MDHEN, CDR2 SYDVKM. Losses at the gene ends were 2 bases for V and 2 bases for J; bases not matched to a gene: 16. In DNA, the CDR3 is TGTGCCAGCAGTTTACAGACTAGCGGGGGAGCCACCCTCATTACCTACGAGCAGTACTTC. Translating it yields CASSLQTSGGATLITYEQYF.

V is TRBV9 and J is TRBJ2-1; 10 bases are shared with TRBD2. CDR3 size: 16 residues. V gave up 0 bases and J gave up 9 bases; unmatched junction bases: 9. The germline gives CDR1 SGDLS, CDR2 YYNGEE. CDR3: CASSVVQAGGGGEQFF. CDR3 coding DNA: TGTGCCAGCAGCGTAGTACAAGCGGGAGGGGGCGGTGAGCAGTTCTTC.

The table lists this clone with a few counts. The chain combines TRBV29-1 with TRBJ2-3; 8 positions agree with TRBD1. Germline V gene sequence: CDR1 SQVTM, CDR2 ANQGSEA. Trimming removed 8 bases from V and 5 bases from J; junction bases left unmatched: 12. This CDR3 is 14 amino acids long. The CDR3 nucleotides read TGCAGCTTCGGGGGTTACAGGGGGATAGATACGCAGTATTTT. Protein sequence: CSFGGYRGIDTQYF.

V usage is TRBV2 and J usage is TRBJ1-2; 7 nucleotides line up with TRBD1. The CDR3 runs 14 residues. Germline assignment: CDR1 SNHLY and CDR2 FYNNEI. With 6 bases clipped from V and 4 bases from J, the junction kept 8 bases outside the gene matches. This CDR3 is CASSGEDRVYGYTF. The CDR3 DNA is TGTGCCAGCAGCGGCGAAGACAGGGTCTATGGCTACACCTTC. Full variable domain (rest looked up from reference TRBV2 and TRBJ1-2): EPEVTQTPSHQVTQMGQEVILRCVPISNHLYFYWYRQILGQKVEFLVSFYNNEISEKSEIFDDQFSVERPDGSNFTLKIRSTKLEDSAMYFCASSGEDRVYGYTFGSGTRLTVV.

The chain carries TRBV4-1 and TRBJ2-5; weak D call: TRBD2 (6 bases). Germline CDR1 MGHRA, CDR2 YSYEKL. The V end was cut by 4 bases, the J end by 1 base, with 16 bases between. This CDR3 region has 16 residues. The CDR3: CASSLRLEVGQETQYF. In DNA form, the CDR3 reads TGCGCCAGCAGCCTTAGACTAGAAGTTGGCCAAGAGACCCAGTACTTC.

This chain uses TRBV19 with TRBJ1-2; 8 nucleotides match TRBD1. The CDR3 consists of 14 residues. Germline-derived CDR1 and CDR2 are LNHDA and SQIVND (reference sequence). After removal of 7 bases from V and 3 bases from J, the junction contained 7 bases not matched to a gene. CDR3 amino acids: CASNPQGAYYGYTF. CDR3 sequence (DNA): TGTGCCAGTAACCCTCAGGGGGCCTACTATGGCTACACCTTC.

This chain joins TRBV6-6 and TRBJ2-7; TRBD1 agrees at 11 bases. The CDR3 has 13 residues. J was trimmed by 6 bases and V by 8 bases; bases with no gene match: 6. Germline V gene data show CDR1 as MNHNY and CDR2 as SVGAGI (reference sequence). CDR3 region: CASGQGAHLEQYF. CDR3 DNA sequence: TGTGCCAGCGGACAGGGGGCGCATCTCGAGCAGTACTTC.

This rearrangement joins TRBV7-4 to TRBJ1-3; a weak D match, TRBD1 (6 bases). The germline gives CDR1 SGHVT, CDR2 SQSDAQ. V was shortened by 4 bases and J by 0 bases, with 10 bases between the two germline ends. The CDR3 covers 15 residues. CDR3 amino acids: CASSWGHNSGNTIYF. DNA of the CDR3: TGTGCCAGCAGCTGGGGACACAACTCTGGAAACACCATATATTTT. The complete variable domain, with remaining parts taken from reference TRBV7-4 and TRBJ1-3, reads GAGVSQSPRYKVAKRGRDVALRCDSISGHVTLYWYRQTLGQGSEVLTYSQSDAQRDKSGRPSGRFSAERPERSVSTLKIQRTEQGDSAVYLCASSWGHNSGNTIYFGEGSWLTVV.

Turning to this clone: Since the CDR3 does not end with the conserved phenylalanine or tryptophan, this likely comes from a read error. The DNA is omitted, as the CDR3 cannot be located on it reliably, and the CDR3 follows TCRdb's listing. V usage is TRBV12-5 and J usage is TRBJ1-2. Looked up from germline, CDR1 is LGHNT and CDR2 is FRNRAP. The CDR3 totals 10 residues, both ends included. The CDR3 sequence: CASGTSPGFV.

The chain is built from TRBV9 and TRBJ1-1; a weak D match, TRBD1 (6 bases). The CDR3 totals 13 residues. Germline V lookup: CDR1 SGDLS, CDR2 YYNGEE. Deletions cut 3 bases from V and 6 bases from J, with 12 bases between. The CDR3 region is CASSAGVRAEAFF. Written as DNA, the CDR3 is TGTGCCAGCAGCGCAGGGGTAAGGGCTGAAGCTTTCTTT.

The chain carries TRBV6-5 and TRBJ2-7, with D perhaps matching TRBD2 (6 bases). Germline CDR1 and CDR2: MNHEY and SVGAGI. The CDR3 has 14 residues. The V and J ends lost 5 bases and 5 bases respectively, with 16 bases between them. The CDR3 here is CASSPGTAFHEQYF. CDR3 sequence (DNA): TGTGCCAGCAGTCCCGGGACTGCTTTCCACGAGCAGTACTTC.

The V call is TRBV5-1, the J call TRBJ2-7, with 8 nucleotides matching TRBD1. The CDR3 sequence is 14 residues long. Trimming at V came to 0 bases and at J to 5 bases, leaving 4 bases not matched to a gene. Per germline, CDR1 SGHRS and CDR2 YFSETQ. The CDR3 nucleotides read TGCGCCAGCAGCTTGGAGACAGGGGCCCACGAGCAGTACTTC. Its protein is CASSLETGAHEQYF.

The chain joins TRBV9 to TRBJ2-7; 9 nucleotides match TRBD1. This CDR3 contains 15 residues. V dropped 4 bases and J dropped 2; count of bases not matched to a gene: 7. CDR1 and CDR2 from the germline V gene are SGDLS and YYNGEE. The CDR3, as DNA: TGTGCCAGCAGCCCCCGCCGGGACAGGGCCTACGAGCAGTACTTC. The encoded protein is CASSPRRDRAYEQYF.

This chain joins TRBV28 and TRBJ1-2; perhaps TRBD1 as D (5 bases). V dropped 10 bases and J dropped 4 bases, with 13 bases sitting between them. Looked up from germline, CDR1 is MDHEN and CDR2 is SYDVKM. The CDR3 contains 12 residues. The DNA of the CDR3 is TGTGCCACCCGACAGTCTTCCTATGGCTACACCTTC. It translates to CATRQSSYGYTF.

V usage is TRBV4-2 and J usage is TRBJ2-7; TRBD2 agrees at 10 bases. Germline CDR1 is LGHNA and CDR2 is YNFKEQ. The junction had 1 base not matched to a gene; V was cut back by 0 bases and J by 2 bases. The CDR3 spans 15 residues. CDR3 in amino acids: CASSQDLAGAYEQYF. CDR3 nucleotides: TGTGCCAGCAGCCAAGATCTAGCGGGGGCCTACGAGCAGTACTTC.

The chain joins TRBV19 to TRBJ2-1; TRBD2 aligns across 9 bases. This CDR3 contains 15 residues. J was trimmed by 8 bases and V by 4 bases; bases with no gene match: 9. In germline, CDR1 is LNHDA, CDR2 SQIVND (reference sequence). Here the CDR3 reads CASSRLAAKGDEQFF. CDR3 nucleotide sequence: TGTGCCAGTAGTAGACTAGCGGCCAAAGGGGATGAGCAGTTCTTC.

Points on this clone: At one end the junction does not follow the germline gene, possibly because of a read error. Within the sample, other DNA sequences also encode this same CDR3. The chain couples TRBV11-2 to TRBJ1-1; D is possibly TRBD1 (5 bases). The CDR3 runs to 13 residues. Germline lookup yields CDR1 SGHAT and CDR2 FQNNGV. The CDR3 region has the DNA TGTGCCAGTAGCTTTTCCCCCGGGGGGTCTACTTTCTTT. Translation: CASSFSPGGSTFF.